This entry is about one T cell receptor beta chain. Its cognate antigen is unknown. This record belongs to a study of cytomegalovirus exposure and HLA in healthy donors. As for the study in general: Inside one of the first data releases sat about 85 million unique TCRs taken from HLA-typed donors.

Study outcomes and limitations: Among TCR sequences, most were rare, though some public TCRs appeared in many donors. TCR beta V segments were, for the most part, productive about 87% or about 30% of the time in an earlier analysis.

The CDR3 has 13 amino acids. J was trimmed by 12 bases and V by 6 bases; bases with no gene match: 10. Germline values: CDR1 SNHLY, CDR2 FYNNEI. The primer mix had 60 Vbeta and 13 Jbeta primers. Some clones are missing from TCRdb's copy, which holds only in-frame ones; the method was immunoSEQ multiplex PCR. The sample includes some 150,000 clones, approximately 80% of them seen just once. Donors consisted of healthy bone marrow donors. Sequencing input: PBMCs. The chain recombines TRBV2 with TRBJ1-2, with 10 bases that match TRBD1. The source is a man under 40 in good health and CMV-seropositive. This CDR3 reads CASSSGQGVRDTF. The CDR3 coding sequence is TGTGCCAGCAGCTCCGGACAGGGGGTAAGAGACACCTTC.